The TCR beta chain described here comes from a study of blood T cell repertoires in COVID-19. Seattle-derived patients entered the study during active infection and were followed longitudinally. Per the germline V gene, CDR1 is SGHVS and CDR2 is FQNEAQ. Trimming removed 5 bases from V and 6 bases from J, with 11 bases in between. The CDR3 is 12 amino acids. Per the original data handling: Counts of nucleated cells, estimated from reference gene primer amplification, were obtained. Method: immunoSEQ multiplex PCR; TCRdb's copy keeps in-frame clones and lacks some. V and J calls and clone size are given by that table; D and trimming were obtained from the DNA. The repertoire holds 140,000 or so clones, with about four fifths as singletons.

J is TRBJ2-7 and V is TRBV7-8, with a possible D match to TRBD1 (6 bases). This TCR derives from a woman in her seventies with COVID-19, enrolled during active disease. Sequencing was carried out using peripheral blood. CDR3 nucleotides: TGTGCCAGCAGCCACAGGGTTGGCGAGCAGTACTTC. Amino acid sequence: CASSHRVGEQYF.